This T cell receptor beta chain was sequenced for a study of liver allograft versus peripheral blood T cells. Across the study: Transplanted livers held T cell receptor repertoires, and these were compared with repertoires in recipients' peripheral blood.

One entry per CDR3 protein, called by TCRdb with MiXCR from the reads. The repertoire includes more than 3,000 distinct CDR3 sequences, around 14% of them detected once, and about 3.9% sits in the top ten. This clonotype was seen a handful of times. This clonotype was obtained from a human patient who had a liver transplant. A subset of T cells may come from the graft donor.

In DNA form, the CDR3 reads TGTGCCAGCACCCGGGACAGGGAGTCCTATGGCTACACCTTC. Its translation is CASTRDRESYGYTF. The gene calls are TRBV2 and TRBJ1-2; TRBD1 matches at 9 bases. CDR1 and CDR2 from the germline V gene are SNHLY and FYNNEI. CDR3 size: 14 residues. V shed 7 bases, J shed 4 bases, and the junction held 7 bases outside the gene matches.